Below, 2 T cell receptor beta chains from the same sample are listed, as sequenced in a study of cytomegalovirus exposure and HLA in healthy donors. Researchers ran the PCR with 60 Vbeta and 13 Jbeta primers. The table came from immunoSEQ multiplex PCR; TCRdb's copy has only in-frame clones and leaves some out. The sample has about 140,000 clones, 80% to 90% seen once. The source material was PBMCs. Receptors originate from a woman in her twenties or thirties in good health and CMV-seronegative.

The chain links TRBV5-4 to TRBJ2-7, with D possibly matching TRBD2 (7 bases). CDR3 length: 14 amino acids. V was pared by 3 bases and J by 4 bases, with 14 bases between. Germline V lookup: CDR1 SGHNT, CDR2 YYREEE (reference sequence). DNA of the CDR3: TGTGCCAGCAGCTCGGGCGGGGGCAATTACGAGCAGTACTTC. Protein sequence: CASSSGGGNYEQYF.

This chain links TRBV19 with TRBJ1-5, with D unclear. The ends were cut back, 7 bases at V and 0 bases at J, with 10 bases in the middle. The CDR3 has 14 amino acids. CDR1 is LNHDA and CDR2 is SQIVND in the germline V gene (reference sequence). The CDR3 reads CASNSPYSNQPQHF. The DNA for the CDR3 is TGTGCCAGTAATTCCCCGTATAGCAATCAGCCCCAGCATTTT. The whole variable domain, filled in from reference TRBV19 and TRBJ1-5, reads DGGITQSPKYLFRKEGQNVTLSCEQNLNHDAMYWYRQDPGQGLRLIYYSQIVNDFQKGDIAEGYSVSREKKESFPLTVTSAQKNPTAFYLCASNSPYSNQPQHFGDGTRLSIL.